Below, one T cell receptor beta chain is given with its context. This clonotype was detected a few times. The antigen it binds to is not known. No base qualities exist here, and no much larger clone lies one base off it. The data are from a study of regulatory T cells in long-lasting Graves disease (dated by TCRdb to the early 2020s). A note on the overall study: Persistent Graves' disease was defined as antithyroid drug treatment for over 5 years with persistently positive TSH receptor autoantibodies. Patients with persistent Graves' disease were compared with patients with newly diagnosed Graves' disease using TCR sequencing and RNA sequencing of peripheral blood. The study took place in China and was registered as a clinical trial. A total of about 35 samples underwent TCR sequencing, from roughly 13 patients with persistent Graves' disease and 20 or so patients with newly diagnosed Graves' disease. In the clinical cohort, patients with persistent Graves' disease had used antithyroid drugs for an average of roughly 10 years. Results and caveats for the whole study, not just this receptor: The authors noted that the small sample size was a limitation that may lower accuracy. Only the TCR beta chain was sequenced and analyzed. Patients with persistent disease shared more public clonotypes (about 2,700) than newly diagnosed patients did (roughly 970). Because the primary lesion, thyroid tissue, could not be accessed, the study looked at peripheral blood alone. Preferential use of TRBV28, TRBJ1-2 and TRBJ2-5 was observed in persistent disease, whereas TRBV20-1 and TRBJ2-1 were favored in newly diagnosed disease. Compared with newly diagnosed patients, patients with persistent Graves' disease had lower TCR Shannon entropy and fewer highly expanded clones, which suggests clonal expansion.

Deletion took 8 bases off V and 3 bases off J, with a span of 16 bases between the germline ends. Based on the germline V gene, the CDR1 and CDR2 sequences are MNHNS and SASEGT. Including the terminal cysteine and phenylalanine, the CDR3 comprises 14 residues. Only the CDR3 portion is preserved as DNA: 42 bases, with reading frame beginning at the first base. Interpreted using the paper, the time point label stands for: persistent/refractory GD, antithyroid drugs over 5 years with positive TRAb. For both TCR sequencing and RNA sequencing, RNA was extracted from PBMCs using TRIzol. The diagnosis of Graves' disease followed American Thyroid Association guidelines. Recruitment of patients was carried out at an endocrinology department in Xi'an, China. Each patient gave around 9.2 milliliters of peripheral blood, collected in an EDTA anticoagulant tube. Ficoll Paque Plus density gradient separation was used to isolate PBMCs, and no additional T cell sorting was done. RNA quality was checked with an Agilent 2100 Bioanalyzer and agarose gel, and concentration with a NanoDrop 2000.

The library was obtained by multiplex PCR. Sequenced on an Illumina HiSeq 4000. CDR3 regions were amplified by Arm-PCR with iRepertoire HTBI primers to construct TCR beta libraries. Before sequencing, the PCR products went through gel purification. As for the authors' bioinformatics: Gene usage analysis of CDR3 amino acid clonotypes relied on the approximately 60 TRBV and about 15 TRBJ segments identified across samples. COPE and FqMerger were used to merge the filtered high-quality paired reads into contigs. BLAST was used to align contigs to IMGT TRBV, TRBD and TRBJ reference genes, and CDR3 was defined according to IMGT. Any clonotype with a frequency above 0.1% was classified as a highly expanded clone. Shannon entropy was used to measure repertoire diversity, and the Gini coefficient was used to measure V-J evenness. Clonotypes shared by more than one individual were considered public. Using fastp trimming at Q25 and MiXCR clonotype assembly, TCRdb reanalyzed the public sequencing data and kept in-frame beta chains. Rows merge per CDR3 protein into single entries with the most common DNA and genes. V and J calls and clone size were set by TCRdb, not the authors. This sample is represented by 300,000 to 500,000 distinct CDR3 sequences; roughly 20% of them were singletons. The ten largest make up roughly 20% of the sample.

The TCR was taken from a female donor with Graves disease. Sample: peripheral blood mononuclear cells (PBMCs), taken when the disease was refractory, from a patient treated with antithyroid drugs. The rearrangement combines TRBV6-1 with TRBJ2-5; the D gene is perhaps TRBD2, on 7 matching bases. CDR3 loop: CASGRRGTKETQYF. The DNA reads TGTGCCAGCGGGCGAAGGGGGACTAAAGAGACCCAGTACTTC.